These 11 T cell receptor beta chains originate from one sample sequenced in a study of PD-L1 blockade in urothelial cancer. Some clones are missing from TCRdb's copy, which holds only in-frame ones; the method was immunoSEQ multiplex PCR. Of approximately 100,000 clones detected, around 82% appear once; the ten largest clones hold around 2.4%. The input for sequencing was PBMCs, taken around atezolizumab (anti-PD-L1) treatment. These receptors were taken from a man in his fifties or sixties with urothelial cancer.

The chain has TRBV7-3 and TRBJ2-7, with 11 bases that match TRBD2. The CDR3 extends over 16 amino acids. Germline V gene data show CDR1 as SGHTA and CDR2 as FQGTGA. Unmatched junction bases numbered 7, after V lost 5 bases and J lost 1 base. The CDR3 DNA reads TGTGCCAGCAGCCCCGGGGGACTAGCGGTATCCTACGAGCAGTACTTC. Protein sequence: CASSPGGLAVSYEQYF.

This chain uses TRBV5-1 with TRBJ2-3; the match to TRBD2 covers 14 bases. This CDR3 spans 16 amino acids. Germline V gene lookup returns CDR1 SGHRS and CDR2 YFSETQ. The V and J ends lost 3 bases and 4 bases, in that order; junction bases with no gene match: 4. CDR3 sequence: CASSWGTSGRPDTQYF. In DNA form, the CDR3 reads TGCGCCAGCAGCTGGGGGACTAGCGGGAGACCAGATACGCAGTATTTT.

CDR3 region: CAISAREGGNEQFF. CDR3 DNA sequence: TGTGCCATCAGTGCGAGGGAGGGGGGTAATGAGCAGTTCTTC. This chain links TRBV10-3 with TRBJ2-1; possibly TRBD2 for D (7 bases). CDR1 ENHRY and CDR2 SYGVKD come from the germline V gene. V was cut by 4 bases and J by 7 bases, with 14 bases left in between. The CDR3 loop spans 14 amino acids.

The rearrangement links TRBV7-9 to TRBJ1-2, with 9 nucleotides matching TRBD1. Germline V CDR1 and CDR2: SEHNR, FQNEAQ (reference sequence). The V gene end was trimmed by 4 bases and the J gene end by 7 bases; junction bases not matched to a gene: 7. CDR3 length: 14 amino acids. The CDR3 coding sequence is TGTGCCAGCAGCTGGGGACAGGGCGTTGGTGGCTACACCTTC. It yields the protein CASSWGQGVGGYTF.

The genes are TRBV7-9 and TRBJ2-5, with D possibly matching TRBD2 (5 bases). This CDR3 is built from 14 residues. V was pared by 3 bases and J by 8 bases, with 16 bases between. Germline CDR1 and CDR2: SEHNR and FQNEAQ (reference sequence). Written as DNA, the CDR3 is TGTGCCAGCAGCTTGGGAGCGGATGTGGAAACCCAGTACTTC. Translating gives CASSLGADVETQYF.

This clone showed up just once. This rearrangement joins TRBV14 to TRBJ1-2; weak D call: TRBD1 (5 bases). Trimming removed 3 bases from V and 4 bases from J, with 9 bases in between. The CDR3 is 13 residues long. Germline CDR1 reads SGHDN; CDR2 reads FVKESK. The CDR3 DNA is TGTGCCAGCAGCCAGAATCAGGGCTATGGCTACACCTTC. Translation: CASSQNQGYGYTF.

The rearrangement joins TRBV14 to TRBJ1-2; D uncertain. V lost 0 bases, J lost 0 bases, and 8 bases lay in between. The CDR3 loop spans 15 amino acids. Germline V gene lookup returns CDR1 SGHDN and CDR2 FVKESK. The CDR3 loop reads CASSQDSSANYGYTF. The CDR3 bases are TGTGCCAGCAGCCAAGACTCCAGCGCTAACTATGGCTACACCTTC.

The gene calls are TRBV10-3 and TRBJ2-3; 8 bases align to TRBD1. The trim removed 4 bases at V and 3 bases at J, leaving 3 bases unmatched. Germline CDR1 and CDR2: ENHRY and SYGVKD. This CDR3 spans 14 amino acids. CDR3 coding DNA: TGTGCCATCAGTGTGACAGGGGAAACAGATACGCAGTATTTT. Translated: CAISVTGETDTQYF.

This clone has a single count. The chain uses TRBV30 and TRBJ2-2; 8 bases fit TRBD2. The V and J ends lost 3 bases and 7 bases, in that order; junction bases with no gene match: 10. Germline CDR1 GTSNPN, CDR2 SVGIG (reference sequence). This CDR3 contains 15 residues. The CDR3 sequence is CAWRPGLVVGGELFF. The CDR3 DNA reads TGTGCCTGGAGACCGGGACTAGTTGTTGGCGGGGAGCTGTTTTTT.

The chain couples TRBV28 to TRBJ2-3; TRBD2 agrees at 8 bases. The J segment lost 7 bases and the V segment lost 6 bases, leaving 12 bases of the junction unmatched. The germline CDR1 and CDR2 sequences are MDHEN and SYDVKM. CDR3 length: 15 amino acids. Here the CDR3 reads CASSPHSGNINTQYF. CDR3 in DNA: TGTGCCAGCAGCCCCCATAGCGGGAATATAAATACGCAGTATTTT. Full variable domain (remainder filled in from reference TRBV28 and TRBJ2-3): DVKVTQSSRYLVKRTGEKVFLECVQDMDHENMFWYRQDPGLGLRLIYFSYDVKMKEKGDIPEGYSVSREKKERFSLILESASTNQTSMYLCASSPHSGNINTQYFGPGTRLTVL.

The V and J genes are TRBV19 and TRBJ2-6; no clear D gene. Trimming pared 10 bases from V and 0 bases from J, leaving 19 bases between. The CDR3 runs to 17 residues. Germline lookup yields CDR1 LNHDA and CDR2 SQIVND (reference sequence). The CDR3 reads CAIMTGRATSGANVLTF. The DNA for the CDR3 is TGTGCCATAATGACGGGTCGAGCTACCTCTGGGGCCAACGTCCTGACTTTC. The full variable domain, with the rest looked up from reference TRBV19 and TRBJ2-6, is DGGITQSPKYLFRKEGQNVTLSCEQNLNHDAMYWYRQDPGQGLRLIYYSQIVNDFQKGDIAEGYSVSREKKESFPLTVTSAQKNPTAFYLCAIMTGRATSGANVLTFGAGSRLTVL.